The 9 T cell receptor beta chains listed next were all sequenced from one sample in a study of blood T cell repertoires in COVID-19. The repertoire was sequenced with immunoSEQ multiplex PCR; TCRdb's copy has only in-frame clones and lacks some. The table lists tens of thousands of clones, around 85% of them singletons, with under 35% in the top ten. The sequenced sample was peripheral blood. The receptors stem from a woman older than 75 with acute or convalescent COVID-19.

This clone was detected only a few times. The V gene is TRBV2, the J gene TRBJ1-5, with D unclear. The ends were cut back, 3 bases at V and 4 bases at J, with 4 bases in the middle. The CDR3 loop spans 12 amino acids. Germline V gives CDR1 SNHLY, CDR2 FYNNEI. The CDR3 is CASSDRNQPQHF. The CDR3 bases are TGTGCCAGCAGTGACCGTAATCAGCCCCAGCATTTT.

This clone was counted once. The chain uses TRBV28 and TRBJ1-6; 8 nucleotides agree with TRBD1. The ends lost 6 bases at V and 11 bases at J; junction bases unmatched: 12. Germline V lookup: CDR1 MDHEN, CDR2 SYDVKM. There are 15 residues in the CDR3. CDR3 in DNA: TGTGCCAGCAGCCGGCCTACAGGGGGAATAGCACCCCTCCACTTT. Protein: CASSRPTGGIAPLHF. Variable domain in full (rest from reference TRBV28 and TRBJ1-6): DVKVTQSSRYLVKRTGEKVFLECVQDMDHENMFWYRQDPGLGLRLIYFSYDVKMKEKGDIPEGYSVSREKKERFSLILESASTNQTSMYLCASSRPTGGIAPLHFGNGTRLTVT.

The CDR3 reads CASRRTGVSNQPQHF. The CDR3 nucleotides read TGTGCCAGCAGACGGACAGGAGTTAGCAATCAGCCCCAGCATTTT. The V call is TRBV7-2, the J call TRBJ1-5; 7 nucleotides agree with TRBD1. The CDR3 extends over 15 amino acids. Trimming removed 6 bases from V and 0 bases from J; junction bases left unmatched: 5. Germline CDR1 is SGHTA and CDR2 is FQGNSA.

The genes are TRBV7-6 and TRBJ2-7; no reliable D call. CDR1 is SGHVS and CDR2 is FNYEAQ in the germline V gene. Trimming cost V 1 base and J 0 bases, with 7 bases left between them. The CDR3 spans 14 residues. The CDR3 loop reads CASSLDLSSYEQYF. DNA for the CDR3: TGTGCCAGCAGCTTAGATCTAAGCTCCTACGAGCAGTACTTC.

A single count supports this clone. This sequence joins TRBV5-1 and TRBJ2-3; TRBD2 agrees at 8 bases. This CDR3 has 15 amino acids. The germline gives CDR1 SGHRS, CDR2 YFSETQ. V was clipped by 1 base and J by 0 bases; unmatched bases: 1. The DNA of the CDR3 is TGCGCCAGCAGCTTGTCTAGCGGGAGCACAGATACGCAGTATTTT. This sequence encodes CASSLSSGSTDTQYF. Complete variable domain (other parts from reference TRBV5-1 and TRBJ2-3): KAGVTQTPRYLIKTRGQQVTLSCSPISGHRSVSWYQQTPGQGLQFLFEYFSETQRNKGNFPGRFSGRQFSNSRSEMNVSTLELGDSALYLCASSLSSGSTDTQYFGPGTRLTVL.

V gene TRBV5-6 combines with J gene TRBJ1-5; D is uncertain. V was cut by 3 bases and J by 7 bases, with 14 bases left in between. From germline, CDR1 is SGHDT and CDR2 YYEEEE. This CDR3 contains 14 residues. The CDR3 loop reads CASSSRQGGQPQHF. CDR3 in DNA: TGTGCCAGCAGCTCCCGCCAAGGAGGCCAGCCCCAGCATTTT.

The chain is built from TRBV12-3 or TRBV12-4 and TRBJ2-3, with a possible D match to TRBD1 (6 bases). CDR3 length: 13 residues. V was shortened by 6 bases and J by 5 bases, with 12 bases between the two germline ends. The CDR3 loop reads CASRRTGLDTQYF. The CDR3 DNA follows: TGTGCCAGCAGGCGAACAGGGTTAGATACGCAGTATTTT.

The V call is TRBV15, the J call TRBJ2-2; a weak D match, TRBD2 (6 bases). Germline assignment: CDR1 LNHNV and CDR2 YYDKDF (reference sequence). This CDR3 is 15 amino acids long. V was clipped by 0 bases and J by 6 bases, with 11 bases between them. The CDR3 DNA is TGTGCCACCAGCAGAGATCACGCGGGGTCCGGGGAGCTGTTTTTT. Translation gives CATSRDHAGSGELFF. The full variable domain, in which reference TRBV15 and TRBJ2-2 provide the parts outside the CDR3, is DAMVIQNPRYQVTQFGKPVTLSCSQTLNHNVMYWYQQKSSQAPKLLFHYYDKDFNNEADTPDNFQSRRPNTSFCFLDIRSPGLGDTAMYLCATSRDHAGSGELFFGEGSRLTVL.

Here the CDR3 DNA reads TGTGCCAGCAAACTAGCGGATCTTCCCTCCTACAATGAGCAGTTCTTC. Its protein is CASKLADLPSYNEQFF. V and J are TRBV2 and TRBJ2-1, with TRBD2 matching 8 bases. CDR3 length: 16 residues. From germline, CDR1 is SNHLY and CDR2 FYNNEI. V gave up 7 bases and J gave up 0 bases; unmatched junction bases: 8. Supplemented by reference TRBV2 and TRBJ2-1, the full variable domain reads EPEVTQTPSHQVTQMGQEVILRCVPISNHLYFYWYRQILGQKVEFLVSFYNNEISEKSEIFDDQFSVERPDGSNFTLKIRSTKLEDSAMYFCASKLADLPSYNEQFFGPGTRLTVL.